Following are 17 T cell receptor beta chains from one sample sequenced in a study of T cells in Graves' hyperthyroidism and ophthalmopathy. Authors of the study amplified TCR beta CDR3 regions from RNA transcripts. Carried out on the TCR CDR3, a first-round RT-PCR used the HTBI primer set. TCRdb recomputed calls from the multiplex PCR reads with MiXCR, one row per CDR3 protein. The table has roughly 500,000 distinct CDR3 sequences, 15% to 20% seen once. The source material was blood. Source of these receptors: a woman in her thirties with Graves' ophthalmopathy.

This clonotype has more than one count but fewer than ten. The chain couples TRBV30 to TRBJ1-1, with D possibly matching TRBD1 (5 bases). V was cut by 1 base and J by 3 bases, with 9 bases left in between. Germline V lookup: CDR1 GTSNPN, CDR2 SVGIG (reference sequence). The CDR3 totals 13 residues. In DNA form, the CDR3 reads TGTGCCTGGAGTGCGGGGGTCTACACTGAAGCTTTCTTT. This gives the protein CAWSAGVYTEAFF.

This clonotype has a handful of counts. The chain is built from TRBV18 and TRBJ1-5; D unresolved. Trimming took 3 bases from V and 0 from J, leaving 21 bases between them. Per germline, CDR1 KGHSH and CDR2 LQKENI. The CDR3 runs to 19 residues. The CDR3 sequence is CASSPNWRQNYNSNQPQHF. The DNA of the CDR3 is TGTGCCAGCTCACCCAACTGGCGGCAGAACTATAATAGCAATCAGCCCCAGCATTTT.

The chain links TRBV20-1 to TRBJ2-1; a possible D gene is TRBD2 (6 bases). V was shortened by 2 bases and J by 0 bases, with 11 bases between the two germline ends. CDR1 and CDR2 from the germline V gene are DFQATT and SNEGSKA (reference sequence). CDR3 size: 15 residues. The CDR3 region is CSARSLRDSYNEQFF. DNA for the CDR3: TGCAGTGCTAGATCCTTGCGGGACTCCTACAATGAGCAGTTCTTC.

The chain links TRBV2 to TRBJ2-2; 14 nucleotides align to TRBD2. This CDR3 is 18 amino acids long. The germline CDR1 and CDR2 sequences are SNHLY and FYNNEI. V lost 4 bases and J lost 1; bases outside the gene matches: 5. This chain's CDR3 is CASSAGTSGSWNTGELFF. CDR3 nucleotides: TGTGCCAGCAGTGCCGGGACTAGCGGGAGCTGGAACACCGGGGAGCTGTTTTTT.

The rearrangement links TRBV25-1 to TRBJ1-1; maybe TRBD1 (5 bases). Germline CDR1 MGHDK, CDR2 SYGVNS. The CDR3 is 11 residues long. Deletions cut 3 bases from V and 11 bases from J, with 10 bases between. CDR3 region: CASSDRAGAFF. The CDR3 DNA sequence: TGTGCCAGCAGTGACAGGGCTGGCGCTTTCTTT. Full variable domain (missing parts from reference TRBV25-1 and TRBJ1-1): EADIYQTPRYLVIGTGKKITLECSQTMGHDKMYWYQQDPGMELHLIHYSYGVNSTEKGDLSSESTVSRIRTEHFPLTLESARPSHTSQYLCASSDRAGAFFGQGTRLTVV.

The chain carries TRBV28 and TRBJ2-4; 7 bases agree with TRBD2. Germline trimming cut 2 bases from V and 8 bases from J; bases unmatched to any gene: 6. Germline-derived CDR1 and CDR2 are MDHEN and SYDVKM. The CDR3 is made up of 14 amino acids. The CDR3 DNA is TGTGCCAGCAGTTTAGGAGGGGAGGGGTACATTCAGTACTTC. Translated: CASSLGGEGYIQYF.

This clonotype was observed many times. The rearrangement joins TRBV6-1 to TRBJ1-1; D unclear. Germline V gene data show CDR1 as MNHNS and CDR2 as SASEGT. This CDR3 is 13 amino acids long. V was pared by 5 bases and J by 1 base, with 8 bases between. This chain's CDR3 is CASSRARNTEAFF. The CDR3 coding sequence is TGTGCCAGCAGTCGGGCGCGGAACACTGAAGCTTTCTTT.

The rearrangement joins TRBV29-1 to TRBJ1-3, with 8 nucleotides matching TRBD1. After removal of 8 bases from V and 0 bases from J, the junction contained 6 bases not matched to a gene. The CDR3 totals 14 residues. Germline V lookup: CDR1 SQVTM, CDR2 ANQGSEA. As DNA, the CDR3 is TGCAGCCGGGGGACAGGCGTCTCTGGAAACACCATATATTTT. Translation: CSRGTGVSGNTIYF.

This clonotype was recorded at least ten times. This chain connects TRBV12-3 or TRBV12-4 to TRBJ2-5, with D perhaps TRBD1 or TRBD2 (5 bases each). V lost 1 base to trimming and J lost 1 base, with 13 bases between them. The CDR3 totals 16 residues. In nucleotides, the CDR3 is TGTGCCAGCAGTTTAGGTGGTCCGGGGACCCAAGAGACCCAGTACTTC. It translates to CASSLGGPGTQETQYF.

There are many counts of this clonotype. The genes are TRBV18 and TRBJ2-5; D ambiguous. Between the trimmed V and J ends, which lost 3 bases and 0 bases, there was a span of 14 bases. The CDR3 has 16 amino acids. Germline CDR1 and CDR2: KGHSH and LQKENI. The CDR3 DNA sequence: TGTGCCAGCTCACCGAAGGGCAGCCCGTACCAAGAGACCCAGTACTTC. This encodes CASSPKGSPYQETQYF.

The CDR3 loop reads CASRIAGGTDNEQFF. CDR3 DNA sequence: TGTGCCAGCAGGATCGCGGGAGGAACAGACAATGAGCAGTTCTTC. This rearrangement joins TRBV28 to TRBJ2-1; 8 bases match TRBD2. The CDR3 covers 15 residues. Germline values: CDR1 MDHEN, CDR2 SYDVKM. V lost 6 bases, J lost 5 bases, and 9 bases stayed unmatched.

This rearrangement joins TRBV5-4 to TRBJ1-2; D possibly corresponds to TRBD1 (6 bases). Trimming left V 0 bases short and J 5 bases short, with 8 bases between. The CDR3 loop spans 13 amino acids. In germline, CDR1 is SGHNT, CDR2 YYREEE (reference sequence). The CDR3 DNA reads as TGTGCCAGCAGCTTGGACAGGGAGTATGGCTACACCTTC. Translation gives CASSLDREYGYTF.

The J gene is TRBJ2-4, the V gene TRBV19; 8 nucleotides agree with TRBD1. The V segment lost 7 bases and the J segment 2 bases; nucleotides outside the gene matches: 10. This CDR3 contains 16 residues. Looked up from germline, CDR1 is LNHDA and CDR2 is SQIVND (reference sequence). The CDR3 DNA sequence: TGTGCCAGTACAGGACAGGGTGGAATACCCAAAAACATTCAGTACTTC. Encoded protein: CASTGQGGIPKNIQYF.

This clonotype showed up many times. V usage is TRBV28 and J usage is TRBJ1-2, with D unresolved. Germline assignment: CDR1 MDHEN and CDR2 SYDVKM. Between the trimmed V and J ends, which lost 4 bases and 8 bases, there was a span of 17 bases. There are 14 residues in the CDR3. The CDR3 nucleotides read TGTGCCAGCAGTTGGGGTATATCGAGAGGGGGCTACACCTTC. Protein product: CASSWGISRGGYTF.

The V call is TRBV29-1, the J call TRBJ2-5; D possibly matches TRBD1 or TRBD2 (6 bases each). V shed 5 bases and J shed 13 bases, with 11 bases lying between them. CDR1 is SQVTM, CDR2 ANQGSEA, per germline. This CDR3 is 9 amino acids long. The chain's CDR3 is CSVSEGGYF. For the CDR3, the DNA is TGCAGCGTTTCAGAGGGGGGGTACTTC.

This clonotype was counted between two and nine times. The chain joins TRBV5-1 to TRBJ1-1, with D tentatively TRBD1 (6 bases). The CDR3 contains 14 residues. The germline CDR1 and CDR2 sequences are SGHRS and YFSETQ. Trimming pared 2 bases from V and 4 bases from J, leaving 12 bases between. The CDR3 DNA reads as TGCGCCAGCAGCTTTACAGGGATGGCCACTGAAGCTTTCTTT. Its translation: CASSFTGMATEAFF.

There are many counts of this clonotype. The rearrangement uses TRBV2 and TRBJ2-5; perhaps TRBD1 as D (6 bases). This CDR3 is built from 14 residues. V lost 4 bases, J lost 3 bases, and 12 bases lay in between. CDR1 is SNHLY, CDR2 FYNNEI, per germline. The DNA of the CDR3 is TGTGCCAGCAGTGGAACGGACAGTGAAGAGACCCAGTACTTC. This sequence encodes CASSGTDSEETQYF.